This TCR beta chain was sequenced for a study of beta chain features in type 1 diabetes. General study findings and limits: Moderately but significantly shorter TCRB CDR3s were found in Type 1 diabetes patients in all four CD4+ subsets. Type 1 diabetes patients had VDJ junctions that carried fewer insertions and more deletions.

Expressed TCRB transcripts got sequenced, as all isolated RNA was reverse transcribed. Repertoires were generated with immunoSEQ multiplex PCR, while TCRdb's copy carries only in-frame clones and drops some. The sample contains around 41,000 clones, 66% of which appear only once. As regards this clone: What it binds is not known.

Purity of each sorted population was above 95%. The CDR3 is 14 residues long. With 0 bases removed from V and 0 bases from J, the gap between germline ends came to 5 bases. The V gene's germline CDR1 is KGHSH and CDR2 LQKENI. V usage is TRBV18 and J usage is TRBJ2-5; D not certain. The sequencing sample was made of Tregs from blood. This TCR came from a man aged 25-45 years with type 1 diabetes. Some clones in this sample may be carry-over from other donors' samples. The CDR3 spells CASSPPGYQETQYF. The CDR3 bases are TGTGCCAGCTCACCACCCGGGTACCAAGAGACCCAGTACTTC.